Each of the 27 T cell receptor beta chains below was sequenced from the same sample in a study of shared clonotypes between healthy human individuals. TCRdb's table, derived via immunoSEQ multiplex PCR, lists solely in-frame clones and lacks some. The repertoire includes roughly 2 million clones, approximately 96% of them detected once, and less than 0.15% sits in the top ten. Input material: naive CD4+ T cells sorted from blood. As to subset: CD45RA+ positively selected. The receptors shown here come from a man aged 18 to 35 in good health.

This sequence joins TRBV6-6 and TRBJ1-2; 9 bases are a match to TRBD1. V gave up 5 bases and J gave up 4 bases; unmatched junction bases: 11. CDR1 and CDR2 (germline): MNHNY, SVGAGI (reference sequence). This CDR3 spans 16 amino acids. CDR3 nucleotides: TGTGCCAGCAGTAGACAGGGGGGGGTTCTATTCTATGGCTACACCTTC. It is translated as CASSRQGGVLFYGYTF.

This clone is a singleton in its sample. The chain links TRBV29-1 to TRBJ1-2; 7 bases align to TRBD1. CDR3 size: 13 residues. Per germline, CDR1 SQVTM and CDR2 ANQGSEA. With V trimmed by 2 bases and J by 5 bases, 5 bases remained unmatched. The CDR3 sequence: CSVEQGVPYGYTF. Written as DNA, the CDR3 is TGCAGCGTTGAACAGGGGGTTCCTTATGGCTACACCTTC.

A single count supports this clone. The V and J genes are TRBV5-1 and TRBJ2-2; 10 nucleotides match TRBD1. The germline V gene has CDR1 SGHRS and CDR2 YFSETQ. Unmatched junction bases numbered 10, after V lost 4 bases and J lost 7 bases. The CDR3 sequence is 16 residues long. The CDR3 DNA follows: TGCGCCAGCAGCCCGATGACAGGGGGCGCGAGCGGGGAGCTGTTTTTT. Translation: CASSPMTGGASGELFF.

J is TRBJ2-3 and V is TRBV5-1; 8 bases map to TRBD2. This CDR3 region has 16 residues. The trim removed 3 bases at V and 0 bases at J, leaving 6 bases unmatched. Germline V gives CDR1 SGHRS, CDR2 YFSETQ. The CDR3 DNA is TGCGCCAGCAGCTCCCTTAGCGGGGCTAGCACAGATACGCAGTATTTT. Translating it yields CASSSLSGASTDTQYF.

V gene TRBV9 combines with J gene TRBJ2-3; weak D call: TRBD1 (6 bases). Per germline, CDR1 SGDLS and CDR2 YYNGEE. Trimming removed 0 bases at V and 2 bases at J, with 10 bases between. The CDR3 spans 15 residues. CDR3: CASSVARGHTDTQYF. The CDR3 nucleotides read TGTGCCAGCAGCGTAGCCCGGGGACACACAGATACGCAGTATTTT.

The chain couples TRBV15 to TRBJ1-2; D might be TRBD1 (5 bases). The CDR3 sequence is 13 residues long. The germline V gene has CDR1 LNHNV and CDR2 YYDKDF (reference sequence). Trimming pared 1 base from V and 8 bases from J, leaving 11 bases between. CDR3 bases: TGTGCCACCAGCAGAGGGGCAGGGATCGGCTACACCTTC. As protein: CATSRGAGIGYTF.

V usage is TRBV5-1 and J usage is TRBJ2-3; tentative D call: TRBD2 (6 bases). The V gene lost 4 bases and the J gene lost 2 bases, with 11 bases spanning the gap. Germline lookup yields CDR1 SGHRS and CDR2 YFSETQ. This CDR3 is 14 amino acids long. CDR3 coding DNA: TGCGCCAGCAGCCCAGGGACTCTCACAGATACGCAGTATTTT. The encoded protein is CASSPGTLTDTQYF.

The sample holds one count of this clone. This chain connects TRBV7-9 to TRBJ1-4, with D unresolved. Germline loops: CDR1 SEHNR, CDR2 FQNEAQ (reference sequence). V was clipped by 4 bases and J by 7 bases, with 16 bases between them. The CDR3 covers 15 residues. CDR3 bases: TGTGCCAGCAGCTCCCATTGGATGGGAAGTGAAAAACTGTTTTTT. Amino acid sequence: CASSSHWMGSEKLFF. Variable domain in full (rest from reference TRBV7-9 and TRBJ1-4): DTGVSQNPRHKITKRGQNVTFRCDPISEHNRLYWYRQTLGQGPEFLTYFQNEAQLEKSRLLSDRFSAERPKGSFSTLEIQRTEQGDSAMYLCASSSHWMGSEKLFFGSGTQLSVL.

V usage is TRBV5-4 and J usage is TRBJ2-1; 7 bases agree with TRBD1. Trimming cost V 0 bases and J 5 bases; bases outside gene matches: 5. Germline assignment: CDR1 SGHNT and CDR2 YYREEE (reference sequence). This CDR3 region has 15 residues. The CDR3 is CASSLAGTANNEQFF. The CDR3 DNA sequence: TGTGCCAGCAGCTTGGCTGGGACAGCTAACAATGAGCAGTTCTTC.

This clone appeared once. V gene TRBV27 combines with J gene TRBJ2-2; D not resolved. Trimming cost V 5 bases and J 4 bases, with 5 bases left between them. From germline, CDR1 is MNHEY and CDR2 SMNVEV (reference sequence). CDR3 size: 12 residues. CDR3 nucleotide sequence: TGTGCCAGCAGTCCGACCACCGGGGAGCTGTTTTTT. This gives the protein CASSPTTGELFF.

The V gene is TRBV13, the J gene TRBJ2-1; no definite D call. The CDR3 length is 12 residues. V shed 3 bases and J shed 8 bases, with 8 bases lying between them. Germline V lookup: CDR1 PRHDT, CDR2 FYEKMQ (reference sequence). The CDR3 region is CASSFDGYEQFF. The CDR3, as DNA: TGTGCCAGCAGCTTCGACGGGTATGAGCAGTTCTTC.

On this clone itself: This sample includes further DNA sequences coding for the same CDR3. V is TRBV5-1 and J is TRBJ1-5; a weak D match, TRBD1 (6 bases). V was pared by 4 bases and J by 1 base, with 9 bases between. Germline V gives CDR1 SGHRS, CDR2 YFSETQ. CDR3 size: 14 residues. The CDR3 DNA follows: TGCGCCAGCAGCCTTGGACAGAGCAATCAGCCCCAGCATTTT. Its translation is CASSLGQSNQPQHF.

This chain links TRBV4-3 with TRBJ2-7; possible D gene TRBD2, 5 bases. V was cut by 0 bases and J by 5 bases, with 17 bases left in between. The CDR3 spans 16 residues. Germline CDR1 is LGHNA and CDR2 is YSLEER. The DNA for the CDR3 is TGCGCCAGCAGCCAAGATCGATACGGGAACGAAAACGAGCAGTACTTC. It codes for CASSQDRYGNENEQYF.

V is TRBV18 and J is TRBJ2-2, with 7 positions matching TRBD2. This CDR3 spans 16 amino acids. Germline V gives CDR1 KGHSH, CDR2 LQKENI. J gave up 7 bases and V 3 bases, and 11 bases lay outside the gene matches. The DNA of the CDR3 is TGTGCCAGCTCACCTGTGTGGACTAGGGTTTTCGGGGAGCTGTTTTTT. It specifies CASSPVWTRVFGELFF.

The rearrangement links TRBV7-6 to TRBJ2-3; D is uncertain. The length of the CDR3 is 14 residues. The V end lost 4 bases, the J end lost 0 bases, and 8 bases lay between the germline ends. Germline V gene lookup returns CDR1 SGHVS and CDR2 FNYEAQ. CDR3 bases: TGTGCCAGCAGCTCACCGACAAGCACAGATACGCAGTATTTT. Translating it yields CASSSPTSTDTQYF. Looking up the rest from reference TRBV7-6 and TRBJ2-3 gives the full variable domain: GAGVSQSPRYKVTKRGQDVALRCDPISGHVSLYWYRQALGQGPEFLTYFNYEAQQDKSGLPNDRFSAERPEGSISTLTIQRTEQRDSAMYRCASSSPTSTDTQYFGPGTRLTVL.

On this clone: The sample has other DNA sequences that encode this CDR3 too. The chain is built from TRBV6-6 and TRBJ2-5; D is unresolved. Per germline, CDR1 MNHNY and CDR2 SVGAGI (reference sequence). The germline V and J ends were trimmed by 5 bases and 3 bases, with 4 bases remaining between them. There are 11 residues in the CDR3. The CDR3 region is CASSREETQYF. The CDR3 coding sequence is TGTGCCAGCAGTCGTGAAGAGACCCAGTACTTC.

The V call is TRBV5-1, the J call TRBJ2-1, with D uncertain. The CDR3 length is 14 residues. The germline gives CDR1 SGHRS, CDR2 YFSETQ. Deletions cut 0 bases from V and 5 bases from J, with 9 bases between. The CDR3 reads CASSLEASDNEQFF. The CDR3 region has the DNA TGCGCCAGCAGCTTGGAAGCCAGCGACAATGAGCAGTTCTTC.

In DNA, the CDR3 is TGTGCCAGCAAGACGAACCAAGAGACCCAGTACTTC. It is translated as CASKTNQETQYF. The chain links TRBV7-2 to TRBJ2-5; D unclear. This CDR3 comprises 12 residues. The V gene's germline CDR1 is SGHTA and CDR2 FQGNSA. The V end was cut by 7 bases, the J end by 0 bases, with 6 bases between.

In regard to this clone: Other DNA sequences in this specimen translate into the identical CDR3. This chain links TRBV7-2 with TRBJ2-7; unclear D gene. The CDR3 has 11 residues. The V end lost 1 base, the J end lost 6 bases, and 4 bases lay between the germline ends. The germline CDR1 and CDR2 sequences are SGHTA and FQGNSA. CDR3 region: CASSLVGEQYF. CDR3 bases: TGTGCCAGCAGCTTAGTCGGCGAGCAGTACTTC.

The chain uses TRBV5-1 and TRBJ2-5, with TRBD2 identical over 10 bases. Germline lookup yields CDR1 SGHRS and CDR2 YFSETQ. The J segment lost 5 bases and the V segment lost 7 bases, leaving 8 bases of the junction unmatched. CDR3 size: 14 residues. CDR3 sequence reads: CASFSGGATETQYF. The CDR3 DNA follows: TGCGCCAGCTTCAGCGGGGGGGCTACCGAGACCCAGTACTTC.

CDR3 loop: CASSLAVEGQGYTF. The CDR3 DNA is TGTGCCAGCAGCTTAGCGGTCGAGGGCCAAGGCTACACCTTC. V and J are TRBV7-9 and TRBJ1-2; D is ambiguous. Trimming took 0 bases from V and 8 from J, leaving 13 bases between them. Germline loops: CDR1 SEHNR, CDR2 FQNEAQ (reference sequence). This CDR3 contains 14 residues. The entire variable domain, with the rest obtained from reference TRBV7-9 and TRBJ1-2, is as follows: DTGVSQNPRHKITKRGQNVTFRCDPISEHNRLYWYRQTLGQGPEFLTYFQNEAQLEKSRLLSDRFSAERPKGSFSTLEIQRTEQGDSAMYLCASSLAVEGQGYTFGSGTRLTVV.

This chain uses TRBV6-5 with TRBJ1-1; 7 bases match TRBD1. The CDR3 runs to 15 residues. J was trimmed by 6 bases and V by 2 bases; bases with no gene match: 9. Per germline, CDR1 MNHEY and CDR2 SVGAGI. The CDR3 DNA follows: TGTGCCAGCAGTTACCGGGACAGCGTAGGGGCTGAAGCTTTCTTT. It codes for CASSYRDSVGAEAFF.

V gene TRBV7-9 combines with J gene TRBJ1-2, with 7 bases matching TRBD1. Germline lookup yields CDR1 SEHNR and CDR2 FQNEAQ (reference sequence). CDR3 length equals 15 residues. J lost 0 bases, V lost 4 bases, and 5 bases had no gene match. CDR3 sequence: CASSSGQVANYGYTF. Written as DNA, the CDR3 is TGTGCCAGCAGCTCCGGACAGGTAGCTAACTATGGCTACACCTTC. Variable domain in full (rest from reference TRBV7-9 and TRBJ1-2): DTGVSQNPRHKITKRGQNVTFRCDPISEHNRLYWYRQTLGQGPEFLTYFQNEAQLEKSRLLSDRFSAERPKGSFSTLEIQRTEQGDSAMYLCASSSGQVANYGYTFGSGTRLTVV.

V and J are TRBV4-1 and TRBJ2-3, with 8 bases that match TRBD1. The germline CDR1 and CDR2 sequences are MGHRA and YSYEKL. The V segment lost 4 bases and the J segment 0 bases; nucleotides outside the gene matches: 6. The CDR3 is 16 residues long. The CDR3 spells CASSLWTGSSTDTQYF. CDR3 DNA sequence: TGCGCCAGCAGCCTTTGGACAGGGAGTAGCACAGATACGCAGTATTTT.

About this clone: Different DNA sequences within this sample yield the same CDR3. The chain combines TRBV5-1 with TRBJ1-2, with D maybe TRBD1 (6 bases). The CDR3 runs to 13 residues. The ends were cut back, 0 bases at V and 8 bases at J, with 11 bases in the middle. Germline loops: CDR1 SGHRS, CDR2 YFSETQ. This chain's CDR3 is CASSLGTEGGYTF. The CDR3 DNA reads TGCGCCAGCAGCTTGGGGACAGAAGGAGGCTACACCTTC.

The chain couples TRBV5-1 to TRBJ2-1; 8 bases align to TRBD2. Germline V gene lookup returns CDR1 SGHRS and CDR2 YFSETQ. V shed 1 base, J shed 5 bases, and the junction held 5 bases outside the gene matches. CDR3 length: 15 residues. CDR3 amino acids: CASSLPLAENNEQFF. The DNA for the CDR3 is TGCGCCAGCAGCTTGCCACTAGCGGAAAACAATGAGCAGTTCTTC.

The chain couples TRBV5-1 to TRBJ2-7; D is possibly TRBD1 or TRBD2 (5 bases each). Germline CDR1 and CDR2: SGHRS and YFSETQ. V lost 2 bases, J lost 3 bases, and 18 bases lay in between. The CDR3 is 16 amino acids. CDR3 nucleotides: TGCGCCAGCAGCTTTTCGTCTGGGATGGGGGTCTACGAGCAGTACTTC. Amino acids: CASSFSSGMGVYEQYF.